One and the same sample provided the 7 T cell receptor beta chains below, sequenced in a study of human T cells and chemical hapten exposure. Time point: patch test 3, about 24 weeks after DPC sensitization. Treatment specified: therapeutic diphenylcyclopropenone sensitization with weekly scalp DPC. TCRdb passed the RACE reads through MiXCR, listing each CDR3 protein once. Of approximately 86,000 distinct CDR3 sequences listed, roughly 10% are singletons. Sequences were derived from whole blood, sampled in connection with sensitization to the hapten diphenylcyclopropenone (DPC). All receptors come from a woman younger than 45 with alopecia areata. Some clones in this sample may be carry-over from other donors' samples.

This clonotype was observed at least ten times. V and J are TRBV4-1 and TRBJ1-1, with D tentatively TRBD1 (6 bases). CDR1 and CDR2 from the germline V gene are MGHRA and YSYEKL. V gave up 3 bases and J gave up 4 bases, with 15 bases separating them. This CDR3 spans 15 amino acids. In nucleotides, the CDR3 is TGCGCCAGCAGCCACCCGGACAGATTGTCCACTGAAGCTTTCTTT. Its protein is CASSHPDRLSTEAFF.

This clonotype showed up many times. The chain couples TRBV10-3 to TRBJ1-5; 12 bases map to TRBD1. Unmatched junction bases numbered 9, after V lost 2 bases and J lost 7 bases. There are 17 residues in the CDR3. The V gene's germline CDR1 is ENHRY and CDR2 SYGVKD. The CDR3, as DNA: TGTGCCATCAGTGAGGGAGGCGGGACAGGGGGCGGGCAGCCCCAGCATTTT. Its translation is CAISEGGGTGGGQPQHF.

This clonotype was detected many times. J is TRBJ2-5 and V is TRBV15; 9 positions match TRBD1. The CDR3 loop spans 16 amino acids. Germline assignment: CDR1 LNHNV and CDR2 YYDKDF (reference sequence). V was pared by 1 base and J by 2 bases, with 5 bases of the junction left unmatched. CDR3 nucleotide sequence: TGTGCCACCAGCAGAGCTGTGGGACAGGGTCAAGAGACCCAGTACTTC. It translates to CATSRAVGQGQETQYF.

The rearrangement joins TRBV4-2 to TRBJ2-2, with D unresolved. Germline V CDR1 and CDR2: LGHNA, YNFKEQ. This CDR3 has 14 residues. V dropped 3 bases and J dropped 5 bases, with 10 bases sitting between them. The CDR3 reads CASSQTPETGELFF. CDR3 bases: TGTGCCAGCAGCCAGACCCCAGAGACCGGGGAGCTGTTTTTT.

The rearrangement uses TRBV6-6 and TRBJ2-3, with TRBD2 identical over 9 bases. The ends lost 0 bases at V and 1 base at J; junction bases unmatched: 2. Germline loops: CDR1 MNHNY, CDR2 SVGAGI (reference sequence). The CDR3 sequence is 16 residues long. CDR3 sequence: CASSYSGGGGTDTQYF. The CDR3 region has the DNA TGTGCCAGCAGTTACTCGGGCGGGGGGGGCACAGATACGCAGTATTTT.

The table lists this clonotype with many counts. The V gene is TRBV28, the J gene TRBJ1-6; 9 positions agree with TRBD1. Germline-derived CDR1 and CDR2 are MDHEN and SYDVKM. This CDR3 spans 17 amino acids. The V gene end was trimmed by 5 bases and the J gene end by 0 bases; junction bases not matched to a gene: 5. The CDR3 sequence: CASSGGQGRSYNSPLHF. CDR3 coding DNA: TGTGCCAGCAGTGGGGGACAGGGCCGCTCCTATAATTCACCCCTCCACTTT.

This clonotype was observed many times. The J gene is TRBJ1-1, the V gene TRBV7-2, with unresolved D. Germline lookup yields CDR1 SGHTA and CDR2 FQGNSA. Between the trimmed V and J ends, which lost 3 bases and 0 bases, there was a span of 14 bases. The CDR3 runs 16 residues. The CDR3 bases are TGTGCCAGCAGCTTCTCGACACTTCCCTTGAACACTGAAGCTTTCTTT. Protein product: CASSFSTLPLNTEAFF.